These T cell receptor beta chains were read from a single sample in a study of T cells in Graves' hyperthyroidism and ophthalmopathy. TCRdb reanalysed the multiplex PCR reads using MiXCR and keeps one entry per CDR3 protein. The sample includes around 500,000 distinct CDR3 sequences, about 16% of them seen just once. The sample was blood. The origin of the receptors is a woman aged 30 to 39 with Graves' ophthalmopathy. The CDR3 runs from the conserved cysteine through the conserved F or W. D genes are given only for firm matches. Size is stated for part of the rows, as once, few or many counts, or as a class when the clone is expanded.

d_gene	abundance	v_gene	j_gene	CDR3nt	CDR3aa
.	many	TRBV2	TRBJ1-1	TGTGCCAGCATACGAGGGGCAGCAAACACTGAAGCTTTCTTT	CASIRGAANTEAFF
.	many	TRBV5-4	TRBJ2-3	TGTGCCAGCAGCCCCCCGCAGGAAATCACAGATACGCAGTATTTT	CASSPPQEITDTQYF
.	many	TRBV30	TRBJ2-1	TGTGCCTGGAGTCAAGGGGGGGGGCTCCGCGAGCAGTTCTTC	CAWSQGGGLREQFF
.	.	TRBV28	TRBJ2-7	TGTGCCAGCAGAAGCACCCTATCGAGCTACGAGCAGTACTTC	CASRSTLSSYEQYF
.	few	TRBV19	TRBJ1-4	TGTGCCAGTCAGTTATTGGGGACTAATGAAAAACTGTTTTTT	CASQLLGTNEKLFF
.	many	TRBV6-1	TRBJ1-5	TGTGCCAGCAGTGACACGGTGCCCCAGCATTTT	CASSDTVPQHF
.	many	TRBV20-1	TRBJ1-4	TGCAGTGCTAATAGGGGAACTAATGAAAAACTGTTTTTT	CSANRGTNEKLFF
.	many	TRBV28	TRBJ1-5	TGTGCCAGCAGTCATATGCAATCTTATGCGGGGGCGGGTCAGCCCCAGCATTTT	CASSHMQSYAGAGQPQHF
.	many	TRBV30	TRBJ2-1	TGTGCCTGGAGTGCAGGCCCTATGGAGTTCTTC	CAWSAGPMEFF
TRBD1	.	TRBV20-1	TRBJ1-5	TGCAGTGCTCTGCAGGGACAGGGAGGGTCCTATAGCAATCAGCCCCAGCATTTT	CSALQGQGGSYSNQPQHF
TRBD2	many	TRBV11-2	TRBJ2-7	TGTGCCAGCAGCTCGCTAGCGGGAGGGCGGGACGAGCAGTACTTC	CASSSLAGGRDEQYF
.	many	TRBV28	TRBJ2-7	TGTGCCAGCAGTTTAGCAGCAAACTACGAGCAGTACTTC	CASSLAANYEQYF
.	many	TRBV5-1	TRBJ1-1	TGCGCCAGCAGCACAGCGGGAGGAAACACTGAAGCTTTCTTT	CASSTAGGNTEAFF
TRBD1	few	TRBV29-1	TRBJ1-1	TGCAGCGTTGACCGAACAGGGGTCACTGAAGCTTTCTTT	CSVDRTGVTEAFF
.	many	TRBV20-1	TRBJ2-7	TGCAGTGCTAGAGAGGGGTTCCGCGAGCAGTACTTC	CSAREGFREQYF
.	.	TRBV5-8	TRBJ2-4	TGTGCCAGCAGCTTGGGTTTGACAGCGAGAGCCAAAAACATTCAGTACTTC	CASSLGLTARAKNIQYF